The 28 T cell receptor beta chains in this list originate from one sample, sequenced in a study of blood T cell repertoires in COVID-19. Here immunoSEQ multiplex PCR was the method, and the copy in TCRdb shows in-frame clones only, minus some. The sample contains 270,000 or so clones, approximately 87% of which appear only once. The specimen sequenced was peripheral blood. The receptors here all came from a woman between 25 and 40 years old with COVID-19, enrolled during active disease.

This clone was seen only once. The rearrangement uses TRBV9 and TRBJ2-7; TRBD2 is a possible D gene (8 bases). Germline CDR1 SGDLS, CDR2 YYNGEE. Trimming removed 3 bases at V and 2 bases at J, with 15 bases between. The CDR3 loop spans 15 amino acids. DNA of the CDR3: TGTGCCAGCAGCGAGGGGGCTAGCGGGCCCTACGAGCAGTACTTC. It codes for CASSEGASGPYEQYF.

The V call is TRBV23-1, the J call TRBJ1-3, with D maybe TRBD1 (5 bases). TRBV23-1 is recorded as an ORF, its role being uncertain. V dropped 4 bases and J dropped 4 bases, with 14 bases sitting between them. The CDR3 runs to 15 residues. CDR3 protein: CASSPGQVKGNTIYF. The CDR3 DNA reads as TGCGCCAGCAGTCCCGGACAAGTGAAGGGAAACACCATATATTTT.

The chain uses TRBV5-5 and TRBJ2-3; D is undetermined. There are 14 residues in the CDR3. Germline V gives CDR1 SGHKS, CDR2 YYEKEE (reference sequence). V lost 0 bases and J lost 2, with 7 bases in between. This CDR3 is CASSLDKSTDTQYF. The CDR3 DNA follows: TGTGCCAGCAGCTTGGACAAATCCACAGATACGCAGTATTTT.

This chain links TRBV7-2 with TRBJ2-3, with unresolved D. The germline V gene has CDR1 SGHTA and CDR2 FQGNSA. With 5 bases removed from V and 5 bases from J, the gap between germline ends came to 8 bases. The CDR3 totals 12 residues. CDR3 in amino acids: CASSLRVDTQYF. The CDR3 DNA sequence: TGTGCCAGCAGCCTACGTGTAGATACGCAGTATTTT.

This chain's CDR3 is CASSLLRGYEQYF. The CDR3 DNA follows: TGTGCCAGCAGCTTATTGCGGGGCTACGAGCAGTACTTC. The chain carries TRBV11-2 and TRBJ2-7, with D possibly being TRBD2 (6 bases). The germline V and J ends were trimmed by 2 bases and 3 bases, with 8 bases remaining between them. There are 13 residues in the CDR3. Germline V gene sequence: CDR1 SGHAT, CDR2 FQNNGV.

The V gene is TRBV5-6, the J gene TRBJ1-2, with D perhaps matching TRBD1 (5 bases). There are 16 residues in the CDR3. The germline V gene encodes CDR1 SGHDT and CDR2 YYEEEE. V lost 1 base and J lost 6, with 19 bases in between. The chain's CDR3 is CASSLYGREGLDGYTF. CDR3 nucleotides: TGTGCCAGCAGCTTGTACGGAAGGGAGGGGCTAGATGGCTACACCTTC.

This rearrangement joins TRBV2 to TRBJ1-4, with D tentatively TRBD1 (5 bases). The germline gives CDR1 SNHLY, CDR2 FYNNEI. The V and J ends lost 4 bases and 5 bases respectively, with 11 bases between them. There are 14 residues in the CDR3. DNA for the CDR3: TGTGCCAGCAGTGGTCAGGGTCCCAATGAAAAACTGTTTTTT. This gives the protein CASSGQGPNEKLFF.

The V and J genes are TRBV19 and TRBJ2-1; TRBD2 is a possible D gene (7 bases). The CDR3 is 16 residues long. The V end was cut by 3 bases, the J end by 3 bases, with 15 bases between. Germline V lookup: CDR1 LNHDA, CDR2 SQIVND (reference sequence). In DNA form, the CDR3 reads TGTGCCAGTAGTATCCTCGCGGGGGCCATCTACAATGAGCAGTTCTTC. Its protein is CASSILAGAIYNEQFF.

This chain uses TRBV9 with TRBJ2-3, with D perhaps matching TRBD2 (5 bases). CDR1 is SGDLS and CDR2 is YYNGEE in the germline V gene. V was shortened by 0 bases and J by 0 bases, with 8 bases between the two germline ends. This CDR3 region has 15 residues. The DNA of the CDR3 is TGTGCCAGCAGCGTAGGGCCGGGGAGCACAGATACGCAGTATTTT. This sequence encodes CASSVGPGSTDTQYF. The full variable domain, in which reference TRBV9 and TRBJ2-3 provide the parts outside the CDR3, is DSGVTQTPKHLITATGQRVTLRCSPRSGDLSVYWYQQSLDQGLQFLIQYYNGEERAKGNILERFSAQQFPDLHSELNLSSLELGDSALYFCASSVGPGSTDTQYFGPGTRLTVL.

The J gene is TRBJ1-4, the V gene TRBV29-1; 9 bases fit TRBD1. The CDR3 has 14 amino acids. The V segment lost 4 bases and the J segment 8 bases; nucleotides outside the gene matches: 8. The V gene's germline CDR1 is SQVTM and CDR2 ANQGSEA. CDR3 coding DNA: TGCAGCGTTGCTGCGACAGGGGGTAACGAAAAACTGTTTTTT. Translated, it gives CSVAATGGNEKLFF.

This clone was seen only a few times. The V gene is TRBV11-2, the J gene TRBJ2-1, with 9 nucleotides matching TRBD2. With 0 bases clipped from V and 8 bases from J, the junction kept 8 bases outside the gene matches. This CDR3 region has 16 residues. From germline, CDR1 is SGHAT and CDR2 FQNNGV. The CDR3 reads CASSLEAGGYADEQFF. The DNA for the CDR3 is TGTGCCAGCAGCTTAGAAGCGGGGGGCTATGCAGATGAGCAGTTCTTC.

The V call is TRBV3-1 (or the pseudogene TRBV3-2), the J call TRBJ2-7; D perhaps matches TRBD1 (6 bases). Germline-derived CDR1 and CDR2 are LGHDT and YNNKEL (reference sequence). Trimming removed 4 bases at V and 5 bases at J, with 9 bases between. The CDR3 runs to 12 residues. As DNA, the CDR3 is TGTGCCAGCAGCCGAAGGACAGACGAGCAGTACTTC. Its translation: CASSRRTDEQYF.

CDR3 DNA sequence: TGTGCCAGCAGTTTCTCCCGAGGGGGCGGGGCCGGGGAGCTGTTTTTT. Translating gives CASSFSRGGGAGELFF. The chain recombines TRBV6-5 with TRBJ2-2, with D tentatively TRBD1 (7 bases). The V end lost 4 bases, the J end lost 6 bases, and 18 bases lay between the germline ends. The CDR3 is made up of 16 amino acids. In germline, CDR1 is MNHEY, CDR2 SVGAGI.

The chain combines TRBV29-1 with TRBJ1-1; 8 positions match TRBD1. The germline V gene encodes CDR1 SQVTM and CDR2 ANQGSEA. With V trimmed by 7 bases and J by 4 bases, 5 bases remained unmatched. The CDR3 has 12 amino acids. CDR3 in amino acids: CSGKQGGTEAFF. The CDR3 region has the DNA TGCAGCGGGAAACAGGGGGGCACTGAAGCTTTCTTT.

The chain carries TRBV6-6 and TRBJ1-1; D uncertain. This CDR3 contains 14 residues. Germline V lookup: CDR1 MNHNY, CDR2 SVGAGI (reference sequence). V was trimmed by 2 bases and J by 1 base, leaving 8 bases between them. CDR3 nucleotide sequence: TGTGCCAGCAGTTACGTCACAGAGAACACTGAAGCTTTCTTT. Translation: CASSYVTENTEAFF.

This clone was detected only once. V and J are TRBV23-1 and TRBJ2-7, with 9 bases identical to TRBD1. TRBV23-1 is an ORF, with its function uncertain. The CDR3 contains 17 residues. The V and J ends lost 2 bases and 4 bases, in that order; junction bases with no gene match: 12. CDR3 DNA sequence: TGCGCCAGCAGTCAAGCCCAACCGGGACAGGGCTGGTACGAGCAGTACTTC. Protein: CASSQAQPGQGWYEQYF.

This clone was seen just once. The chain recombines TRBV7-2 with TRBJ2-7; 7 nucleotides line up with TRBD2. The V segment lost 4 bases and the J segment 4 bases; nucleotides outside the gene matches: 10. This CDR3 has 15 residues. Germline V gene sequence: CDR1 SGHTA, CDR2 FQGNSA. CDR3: CASSYEAGLLYEQYF. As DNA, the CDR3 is TGTGCCAGCAGCTACGAAGCGGGACTCTTGTACGAGCAGTACTTC.

The CDR3 DNA follows: TGTGCCAGTATACTAGGACAGGGGATGAACACTGAAGCTTTCTTT. It is translated as CASILGQGMNTEAFF. The chain links TRBV6-5 to TRBJ1-1; the match to TRBD1 covers 9 bases. Germline trimming cut 9 bases from V and 0 bases from J; bases unmatched to any gene: 8. Germline CDR1 and CDR2: MNHEY and SVGAGI. This CDR3 comprises 15 residues.

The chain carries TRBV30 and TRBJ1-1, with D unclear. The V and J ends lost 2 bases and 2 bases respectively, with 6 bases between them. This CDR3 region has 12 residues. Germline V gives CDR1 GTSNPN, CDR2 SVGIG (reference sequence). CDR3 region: CAWSPVNTEAFF. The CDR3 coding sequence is TGTGCCTGGAGTCCCGTAAACACTGAAGCTTTCTTT.

Here the CDR3 reads CASRLQGGTEAFF. In DNA, the CDR3 is TGTGCCAGCAGACTCCAGGGTGGGACTGAAGCTTTCTTT. This chain connects TRBV27 to TRBJ1-1, with D maybe TRBD1 (5 bases). Germline CDR1 and CDR2: MNHEY and SMNVEV (reference sequence). Trimming took off 6 bases at V and 5 bases at J, with 13 bases between the two ends. The CDR3 length is 13 residues.

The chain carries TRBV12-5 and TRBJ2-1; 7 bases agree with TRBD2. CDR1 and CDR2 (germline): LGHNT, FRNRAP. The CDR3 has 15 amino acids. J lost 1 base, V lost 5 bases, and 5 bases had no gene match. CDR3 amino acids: CASGRSGNSYNEQFF. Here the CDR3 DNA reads TGTGCTAGTGGTCGCAGCGGGAATTCCTACAATGAGCAGTTCTTC. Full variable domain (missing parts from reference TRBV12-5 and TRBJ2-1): DARVTQTPRHKVTEMGQEVTMRCQPILGHNTVFWYRQTMMQGLELLAYFRNRAPLDDSGMPKDRFSAEMPDATLATLKIQPSEPRDSAVYFCASGRSGNSYNEQFFGPGTRLTVL.

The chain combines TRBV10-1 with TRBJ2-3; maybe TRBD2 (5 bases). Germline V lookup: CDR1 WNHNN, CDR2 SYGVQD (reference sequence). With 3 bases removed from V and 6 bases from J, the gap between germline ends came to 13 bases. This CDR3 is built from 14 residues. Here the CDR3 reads CASSDVRAPDTQYF. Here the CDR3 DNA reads TGCGCCAGCAGTGATGTGAGGGCCCCCGATACGCAGTATTTT.

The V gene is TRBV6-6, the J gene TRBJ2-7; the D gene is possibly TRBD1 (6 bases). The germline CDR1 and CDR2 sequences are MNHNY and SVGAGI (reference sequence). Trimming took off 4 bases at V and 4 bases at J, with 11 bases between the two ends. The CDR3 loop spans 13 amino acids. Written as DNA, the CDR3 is TGTGCCAGCAGTTCGCACAGGGCATACGAGCAGTACTTC. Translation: CASSSHRAYEQYF.

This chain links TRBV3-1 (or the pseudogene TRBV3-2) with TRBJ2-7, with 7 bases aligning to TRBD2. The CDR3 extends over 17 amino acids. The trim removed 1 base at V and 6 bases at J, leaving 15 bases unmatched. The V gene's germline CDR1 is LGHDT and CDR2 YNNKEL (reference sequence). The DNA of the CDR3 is TGTGCCAGCAGCCAAGTCAGTGTAGGGGAGGGACGTCGCGAGCAGTACTTC. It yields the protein CASSQVSVGEGRREQYF.

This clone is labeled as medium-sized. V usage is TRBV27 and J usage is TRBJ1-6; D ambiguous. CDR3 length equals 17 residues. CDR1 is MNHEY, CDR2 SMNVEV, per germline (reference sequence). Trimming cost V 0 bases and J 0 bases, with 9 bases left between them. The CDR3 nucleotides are TGTGCCAGCAGTTTATCGATCCTAAGCTCCTATAATTCACCCCTCCACTTT. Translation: CASSLSILSSYNSPLHF.

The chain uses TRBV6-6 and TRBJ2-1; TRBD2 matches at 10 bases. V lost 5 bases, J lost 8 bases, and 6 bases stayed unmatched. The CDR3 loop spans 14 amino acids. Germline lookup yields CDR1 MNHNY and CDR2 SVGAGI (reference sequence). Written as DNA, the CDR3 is TGTGCCAGCAGTCCAGCGGGGGGGCGGGATGAGCAGTTCTTC. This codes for CASSPAGGRDEQFF.

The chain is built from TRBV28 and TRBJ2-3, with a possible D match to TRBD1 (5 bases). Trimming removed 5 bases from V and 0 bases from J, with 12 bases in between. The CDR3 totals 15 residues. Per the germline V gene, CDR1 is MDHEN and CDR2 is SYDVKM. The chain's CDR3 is CASSTQEYSTDTQYF. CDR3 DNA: TGTGCCAGCAGTACACAGGAGTATAGCACAGATACGCAGTATTTT.

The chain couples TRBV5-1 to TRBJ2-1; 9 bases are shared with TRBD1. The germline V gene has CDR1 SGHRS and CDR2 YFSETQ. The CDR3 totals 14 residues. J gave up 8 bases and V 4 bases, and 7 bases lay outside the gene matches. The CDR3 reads CASSPGQGIHEQFF. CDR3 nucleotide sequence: TGCGCCAGCAGCCCCGGACAGGGGATTCATGAGCAGTTCTTC.